The sample holds a few counts of the clone carrying this T cell receptor (beta chain). This specimen comes from a study of naive and memory T cell subsets. A UMI-containing oligonucleotide was joined by 3' ligation to the TCR cDNA template. Whole-blood samples were about 2.5 ml of peripheral blood from healthy adult volunteers. The ends were cut back, 6 bases at V and 4 bases at J, with 19 bases in the middle. The V gene's germline CDR1 is MNHNY and CDR2 SVGAGI (reference sequence). This CDR3 contains 16 residues. The SP2 primer and nested alpha and beta constant region primers amplified ligated cDNA in four rounds. TCRdb processed the 5' RACE reads anew with MiXCR; each CDR3 protein has one entry. The sample carries 30,000 or so distinct CDR3 sequences, approximately 15% recorded once.

The genes are TRBV6-6 and TRBJ2-1; perhaps TRBD2 as D (5 bases). This TCR was sampled from a female donor in good health. DNA for the CDR3: TGTGCCAGCAGGGAGAAGGGAACTTCGGGGTACAATGAGCAGTTCTTC. Its protein product is CASREKGTSGYNEQFF.